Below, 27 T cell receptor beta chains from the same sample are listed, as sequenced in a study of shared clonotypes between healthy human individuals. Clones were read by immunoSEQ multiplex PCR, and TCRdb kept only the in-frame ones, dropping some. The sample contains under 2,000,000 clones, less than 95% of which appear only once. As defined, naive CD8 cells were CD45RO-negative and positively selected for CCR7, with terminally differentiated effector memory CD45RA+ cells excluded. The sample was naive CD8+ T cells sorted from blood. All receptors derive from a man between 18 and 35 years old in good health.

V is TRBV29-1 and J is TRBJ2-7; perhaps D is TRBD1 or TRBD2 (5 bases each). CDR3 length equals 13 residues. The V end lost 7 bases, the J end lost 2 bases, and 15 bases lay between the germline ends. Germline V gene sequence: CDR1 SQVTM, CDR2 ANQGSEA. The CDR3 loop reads CSGAGTEPYEQYF. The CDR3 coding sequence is TGCAGCGGTGCCGGGACGGAACCCTACGAGCAGTACTTC.

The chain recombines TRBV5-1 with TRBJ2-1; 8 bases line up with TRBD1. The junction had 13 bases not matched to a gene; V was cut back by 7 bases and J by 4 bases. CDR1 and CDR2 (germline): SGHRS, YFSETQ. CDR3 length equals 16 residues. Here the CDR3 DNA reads TGCGCCAGCGGGATCTCCCAGGGGGCGAGATACAATGAGCAGTTCTTC. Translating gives CASGISQGARYNEQFF.

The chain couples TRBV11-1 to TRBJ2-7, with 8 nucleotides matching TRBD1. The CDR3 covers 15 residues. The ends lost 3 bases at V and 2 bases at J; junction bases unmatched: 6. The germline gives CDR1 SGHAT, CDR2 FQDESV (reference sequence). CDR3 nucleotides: TGTGCCAGCAGCTTTATGACAGGGGAGGCCTACGAGCAGTACTTC. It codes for CASSFMTGEAYEQYF.

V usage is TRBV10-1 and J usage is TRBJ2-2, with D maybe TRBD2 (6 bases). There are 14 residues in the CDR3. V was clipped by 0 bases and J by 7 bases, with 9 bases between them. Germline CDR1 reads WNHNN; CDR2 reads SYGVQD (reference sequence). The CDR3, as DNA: TGCGCCAGCAGTGAGTCCAGGGAGGTCGGGGAGCTGTTTTTT. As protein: CASSESREVGELFF.

The CDR3 here is CASSRLAGDYEQYF. The CDR3 nucleotides read TGTGCCAGCAGCCGGCTAGCGGGAGATTACGAGCAGTACTTC. The V and J genes are TRBV14 and TRBJ2-7; 10 bases fit TRBD2. V was clipped by 4 bases and J by 4 bases; unmatched bases: 4. This CDR3 is built from 14 residues. Germline-derived CDR1 and CDR2 are SGHDN and FVKESK. The variable domain in full, completed from reference TRBV14 and TRBJ2-7, reads EAGVTQFPSHSVIEKGQTVTLRCDPISGHDNLYWYRRVMGKEIKFLLHFVKESKQDESGMPNNRFLAERTGGTYSTLKVQPAELEDSGVYFCASSRLAGDYEQYFGPGTRLTVT.

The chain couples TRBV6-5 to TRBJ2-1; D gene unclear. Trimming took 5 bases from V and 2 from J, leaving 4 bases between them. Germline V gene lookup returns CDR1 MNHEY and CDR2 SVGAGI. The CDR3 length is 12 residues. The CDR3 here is CASSDAYNEQFF. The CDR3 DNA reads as TGTGCCAGCAGTGACGCCTACAATGAGCAGTTCTTC.

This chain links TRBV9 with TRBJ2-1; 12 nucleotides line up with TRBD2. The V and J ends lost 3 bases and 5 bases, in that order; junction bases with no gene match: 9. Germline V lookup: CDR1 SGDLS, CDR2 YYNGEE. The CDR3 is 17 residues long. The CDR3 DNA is TGTGCCAGCAGCGAGGGAAGGACTAGCGGGAACAACAATGAGCAGTTCTTC. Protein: CASSEGRTSGNNNEQFF.

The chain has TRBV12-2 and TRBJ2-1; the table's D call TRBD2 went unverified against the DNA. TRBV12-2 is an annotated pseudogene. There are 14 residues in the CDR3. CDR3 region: CASRPKAGTNEQFF. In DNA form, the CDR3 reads TGTGCAAGTCGCCCTAAAGCGGGAACGAATGAGCAGTTCTTC.

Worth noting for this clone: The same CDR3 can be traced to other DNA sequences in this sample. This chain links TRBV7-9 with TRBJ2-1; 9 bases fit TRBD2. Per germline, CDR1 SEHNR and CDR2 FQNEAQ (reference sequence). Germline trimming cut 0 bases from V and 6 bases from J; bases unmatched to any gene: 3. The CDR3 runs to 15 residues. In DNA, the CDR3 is TGTGCCAGCAGCTTAGCGTTGGGACTAGCCAATGAGCAGTTCTTC. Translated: CASSLALGLANEQFF.

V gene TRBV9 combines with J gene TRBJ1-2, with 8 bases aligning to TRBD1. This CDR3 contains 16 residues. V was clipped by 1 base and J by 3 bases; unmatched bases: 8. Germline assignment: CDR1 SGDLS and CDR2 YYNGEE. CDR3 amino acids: CASSVTFGTGDYGYTF. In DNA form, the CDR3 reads TGTGCCAGCAGCGTAACCTTTGGGACAGGCGACTATGGCTACACCTTC.

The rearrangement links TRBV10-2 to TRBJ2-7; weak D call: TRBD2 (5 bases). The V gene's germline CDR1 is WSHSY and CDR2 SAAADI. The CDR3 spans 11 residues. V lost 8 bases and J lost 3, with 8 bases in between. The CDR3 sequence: CASGESYEQYF. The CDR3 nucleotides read TGCGCCAGCGGGGAGAGCTACGAGCAGTACTTC.

Written as DNA, the CDR3 is TGTGCCAGCAGCTTGCCTCCCTTAGATACGCAGTATTTT. Its protein is CASSLPPLDTQYF. The rearrangement links TRBV5-4 to TRBJ2-3; D remains unclear. The V and J ends lost 1 base and 5 bases respectively, with 8 bases between them. Germline V gene data show CDR1 as SGHNT and CDR2 as YYREEE (reference sequence). The CDR3 loop spans 13 amino acids.

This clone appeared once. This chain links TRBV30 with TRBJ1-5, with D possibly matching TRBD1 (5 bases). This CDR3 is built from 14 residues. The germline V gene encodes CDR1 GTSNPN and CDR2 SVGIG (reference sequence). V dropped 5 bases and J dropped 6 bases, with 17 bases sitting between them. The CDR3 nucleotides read TGTGCCTGGGGGGGAGACTCCGGCGGTCAGCCCCAGCATTTT. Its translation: CAWGGDSGGQPQHF.

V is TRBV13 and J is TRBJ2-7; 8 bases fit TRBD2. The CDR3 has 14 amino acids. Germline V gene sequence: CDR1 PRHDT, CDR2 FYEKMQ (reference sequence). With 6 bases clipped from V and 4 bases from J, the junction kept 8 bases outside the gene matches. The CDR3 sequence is CASSPGGLPYEQYF. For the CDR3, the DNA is TGTGCCAGCAGTCCGGGAGGGTTGCCATACGAGCAGTACTTC.

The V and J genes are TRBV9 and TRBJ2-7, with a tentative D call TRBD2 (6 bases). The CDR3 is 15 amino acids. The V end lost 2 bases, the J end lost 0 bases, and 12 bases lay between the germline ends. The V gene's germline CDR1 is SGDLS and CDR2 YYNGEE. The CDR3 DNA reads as TGTGCCAGCAGCGTGGCGGCGGGGCGCTCCTACGAGCAGTACTTC. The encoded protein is CASSVAAGRSYEQYF.

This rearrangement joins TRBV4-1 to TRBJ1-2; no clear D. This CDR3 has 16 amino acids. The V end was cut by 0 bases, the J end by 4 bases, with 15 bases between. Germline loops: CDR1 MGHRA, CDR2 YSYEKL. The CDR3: CASSQDQSGKGYGYTF. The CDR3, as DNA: TGCGCCAGCAGCCAAGATCAATCGGGAAAAGGCTATGGCTACACCTTC.

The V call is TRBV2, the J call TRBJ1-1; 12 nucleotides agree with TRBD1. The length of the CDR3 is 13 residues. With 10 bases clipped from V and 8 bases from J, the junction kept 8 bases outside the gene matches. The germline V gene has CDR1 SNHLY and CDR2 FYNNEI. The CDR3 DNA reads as TGTGCCACTCCCGGGACAGGGGGCGGGGAAGCTTTCTTT. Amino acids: CATPGTGGGEAFF.

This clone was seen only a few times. The CDR3 bases are TGTGCCAGTAGTTCACGGGACAGCATGAACACTGAAGCTTTCTTT. Amino acid sequence: CASSSRDSMNTEAFF. The V call is TRBV19, the J call TRBJ1-1; TRBD1 agrees at 7 bases. Per germline, CDR1 LNHDA and CDR2 SQIVND (reference sequence). Trimming cost V 5 bases and J 0 bases; bases outside gene matches: 6. The CDR3 totals 15 residues. Based on the CDR3 plus reference TRBV19 and TRBJ1-1, the full variable domain is DGGITQSPKYLFRKEGQNVTLSCEQNLNHDAMYWYRQDPGQGLRLIYYSQIVNDFQKGDIAEGYSVSREKKESFPLTVTSAQKNPTAFYLCASSSRDSMNTEAFFGQGTRLTVV.

The CDR3 is CASSVNGASNQPQHF. In DNA, the CDR3 is TGTGCCAGCAGCGTAAATGGGGCTAGCAATCAGCCCCAGCATTTT. This chain connects TRBV9 to TRBJ1-5; TRBD1 is a possible D gene (5 bases). CDR3 length: 15 amino acids. The germline CDR1 and CDR2 sequences are SGDLS and YYNGEE. V was trimmed by 1 base and J by 0 bases, leaving 8 bases between them.

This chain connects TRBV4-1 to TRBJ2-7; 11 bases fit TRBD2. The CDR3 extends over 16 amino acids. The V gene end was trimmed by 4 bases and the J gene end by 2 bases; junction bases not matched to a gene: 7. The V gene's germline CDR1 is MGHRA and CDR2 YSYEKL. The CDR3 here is CASSPGLAAMAYEQYF. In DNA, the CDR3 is TGCGCCAGCAGCCCGGGACTAGCGGCAATGGCCTACGAGCAGTACTTC.

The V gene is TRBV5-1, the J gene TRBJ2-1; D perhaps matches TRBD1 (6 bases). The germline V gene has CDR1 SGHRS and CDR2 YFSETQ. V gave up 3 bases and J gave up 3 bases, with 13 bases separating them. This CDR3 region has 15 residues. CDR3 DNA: TGCGCCAGCAGCTCAAAGGACAGATTCTACAATGAGCAGTTCTTC. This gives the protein CASSSKDRFYNEQFF.

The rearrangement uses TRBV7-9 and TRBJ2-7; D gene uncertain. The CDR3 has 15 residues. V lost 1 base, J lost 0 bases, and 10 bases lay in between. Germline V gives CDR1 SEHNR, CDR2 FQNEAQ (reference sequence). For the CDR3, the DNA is TGTGCCAGCAGCTTAGGTGAGCGCCTCTCCTACGAGCAGTACTTC. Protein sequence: CASSLGERLSYEQYF.

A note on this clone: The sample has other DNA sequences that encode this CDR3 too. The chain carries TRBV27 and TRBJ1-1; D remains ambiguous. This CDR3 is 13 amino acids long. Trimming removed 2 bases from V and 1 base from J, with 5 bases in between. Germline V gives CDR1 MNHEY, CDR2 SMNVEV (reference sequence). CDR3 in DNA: TGTGCCAGCAGTTTAAGCAAGAACACTGAAGCTTTCTTT. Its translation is CASSLSKNTEAFF.

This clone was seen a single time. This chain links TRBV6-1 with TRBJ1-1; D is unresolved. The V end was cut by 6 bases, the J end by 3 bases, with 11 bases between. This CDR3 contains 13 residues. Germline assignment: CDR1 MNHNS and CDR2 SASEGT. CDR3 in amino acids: CASRSFSYTEAFF. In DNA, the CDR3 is TGTGCCAGCAGGTCCTTCTCGTACACTGAAGCTTTCTTT.

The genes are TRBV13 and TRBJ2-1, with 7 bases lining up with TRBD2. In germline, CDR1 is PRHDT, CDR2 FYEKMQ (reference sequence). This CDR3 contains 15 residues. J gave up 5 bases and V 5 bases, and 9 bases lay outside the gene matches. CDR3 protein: CASSPGASGNNEQFF. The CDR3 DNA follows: TGTGCCAGCAGCCCCGGGGCTAGCGGAAACAATGAGCAGTTCTTC.

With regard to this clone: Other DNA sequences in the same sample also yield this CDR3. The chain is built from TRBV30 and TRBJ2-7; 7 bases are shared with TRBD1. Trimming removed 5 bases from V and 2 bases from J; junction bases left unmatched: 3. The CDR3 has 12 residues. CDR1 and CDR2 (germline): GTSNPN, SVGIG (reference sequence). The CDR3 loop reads CAWGTDAYEQYF. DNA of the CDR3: TGTGCCTGGGGGACAGATGCCTACGAGCAGTACTTC.

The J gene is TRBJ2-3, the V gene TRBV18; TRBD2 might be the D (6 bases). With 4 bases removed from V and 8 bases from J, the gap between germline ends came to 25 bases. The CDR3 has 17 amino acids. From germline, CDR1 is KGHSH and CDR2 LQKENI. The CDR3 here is CASSRSPEGRVEGTQYF. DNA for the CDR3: TGTGCCAGCTCACGGAGCCCGGAGGGACGTGTAGAGGGTACGCAGTATTTT. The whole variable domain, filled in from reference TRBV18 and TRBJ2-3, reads NAGVMQNPRHLVRRRGQEARLRCSPMKGHSHVYWYRQLPEEGLKFMVYLQKENIIDESGMPKERFSAEFPKEGPSILRIQQVVRGDSAAYFCASSRSPEGRVEGTQYFGPGTRLTVL.